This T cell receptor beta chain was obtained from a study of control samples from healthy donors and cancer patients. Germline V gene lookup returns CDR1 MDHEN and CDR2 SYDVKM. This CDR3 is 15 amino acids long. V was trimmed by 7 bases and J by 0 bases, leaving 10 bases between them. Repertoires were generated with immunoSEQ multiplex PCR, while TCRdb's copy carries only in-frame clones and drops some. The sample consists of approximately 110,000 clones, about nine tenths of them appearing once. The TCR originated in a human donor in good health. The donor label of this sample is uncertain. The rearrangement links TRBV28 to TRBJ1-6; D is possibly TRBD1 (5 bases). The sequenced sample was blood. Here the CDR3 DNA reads TGTGCCAGCACCTCAGGGAGCTCCTATAATTCACCCCTCCACTTT. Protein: CASTSGSSYNSPLHF.